Below, 2 T cell receptor beta chains from the same sample are listed, as sequenced in a study of technical replicates of blood from several donors. Measured with immunoSEQ multiplex PCR; TCRdb has only the in-frame clones, and not every one. The top ten clones hold 0.3% to 0.5% of a sample with about 80,000 clones, about nine tenths of them seen once. The sequenced material came from T cells isolated from PBMCs. All receptors come from a human donor in good health.

CDR3 nucleotides: TGTGCCAGCAGCTCTTTTTTCCGGGACAATGAGCAGTTCTTC. It yields the protein CASSSFFRDNEQFF. The V gene is TRBV11-3, the J gene TRBJ2-1, with D hard to call. Per germline, CDR1 SGHNT and CDR2 YENEEA. Trimming stripped 4 bases from V and 5 bases from J, with 12 bases between. This CDR3 is built from 14 residues.

The V and J genes are TRBV6-6 and TRBJ2-1; possible D gene TRBD2, 5 bases. CDR3 size: 14 residues. Germline CDR1 MNHNY, CDR2 SVGAGI (reference sequence). V was pared by 2 bases and J by 7 bases, with 12 bases between. The CDR3 DNA follows: TGTGCCAGCAGTTACACTCCGACGGGGAATGAGCAGTTCTTC. Amino acids: CASSYTPTGNEQFF.